This T cell receptor beta chain is from a study of T-cell reconstitution after alpha-beta-depleted transplantation in children. CDR3 length: 15 amino acids. Germline CDR1 reads SGHTA; CDR2 reads FQGNSA. Losses at the gene ends were 5 bases for V and 7 bases for J; bases not matched to a gene: 7. Overall study findings and caveats: Elevated TCRbeta diversity at day 60 was traced, in some patients, to surviving recipient T cells and thymic progenitors. About two months after transplant, alpha-beta T cells reportedly came from several hundred expanded graft clones. T cells produced anew were the main source of T-cell counts and diversity one year after transplant.

Unique molecular identifiers featured in how the TCRbeta library was prepared. TCRdb recomputed calls from the PCR reads with MiXCR, one row per CDR3 protein. The table includes about 300,000 distinct CDR3 sequences, about 9.5% detected once. This clonotype was observed at least ten times. The antigen is undetermined. The source was PBMCs, collected before TCRalphabeta/CD19-depleted stem cell transplant. The sequence derives from a boy younger than two with acute myeloid leukemia, due to receive a stem cell transplant. The V gene is TRBV7-2, the J gene TRBJ2-2, with 10 positions matching TRBD1. CDR3 protein: CASSPRDRGIGELFF. The CDR3, as DNA: TGTGCCAGCAGCCCCCGGGACAGGGGAATCGGGGAGCTGTTTTTT.